The 22 T cell receptor beta chains presented below share a single source sample, sequenced in a study of vaccination effects on CD4 cells after COVID-19. These receptors' antigens are unknown. TCRdb's table, derived via immunoSEQ multiplex PCR, lists solely in-frame clones and lacks some. The sample includes about 33,000 clones, roughly 82% of them seen just once. Antigen-specific CD4+ T cell clonotypes were called by their expansion after viral peptide-pool culture in ViraFEST. The authors isolated CD4+ T cells after ten to eleven days of culture. All participants had two doses of either the BNT162b2 or mRNA-1273 vaccine. Material: CD4+ T cells from PBMCs cultured with HCoV-NL63 spike peptides, obtained after COVID-19 vaccination. All receptors derive from a human donor who received a COVID-19 vaccine. Some clones in this sample may be carry-over from other donors' samples.

This chain uses TRBV7-9 with TRBJ1-1; TRBD1 aligns across 8 bases. Germline CDR1 reads SEHNR; CDR2 reads FQNEAQ (reference sequence). The CDR3 covers 14 residues. The ends lost 5 bases at V and 4 bases at J; junction bases unmatched: 6. The CDR3 sequence is CASSVNTGGTEAFF. CDR3 DNA sequence: TGTGCCAGCAGCGTCAATACAGGGGGCACTGAAGCTTTCTTT.

In this sample, this clone turned up once. V is TRBV18 and J is TRBJ2-7; maybe TRBD2 (6 bases). The CDR3 spans 13 residues. V lost 5 bases and J 2 bases, leaving 10 bases between the germline ends. Germline V gene lookup returns CDR1 KGHSH and CDR2 LQKENI. The CDR3 loop is CASSRGEAYEQYV. Here the CDR3 DNA reads TGTGCCAGCTCAAGAGGGGAGGCCTACGAGCAGTACGTC.

This chain connects TRBV5-6 to TRBJ2-1, with 9 bases that match TRBD1. Germline V gene lookup returns CDR1 SGHDT and CDR2 YYEEEE. CDR3 length: 15 amino acids. V was pared by 3 bases and J by 6 bases, with 7 bases of the junction left unmatched. CDR3 loop: CASSYDRGNVNEQFF. The DNA for the CDR3 is TGTGCCAGCAGCTACGACAGGGGGAATGTCAATGAGCAGTTCTTC.

Only one count was recorded for this clone. The J gene is TRBJ2-2, the V gene TRBV6-4; 12 bases line up with TRBD2. Losses at the gene ends were 5 bases for V and 4 bases for J; bases not matched to a gene: 8. This CDR3 is 17 amino acids long. Germline lookup yields CDR1 MRHNA and CDR2 SNTAGT. CDR3 DNA: TGTGCCAGCAGTCCCGCTACTAGCGGGGGGACCACCGGGGAGCTGTTTTTT. It is translated as CASSPATSGGTTGELFF.

This clone was picked up one time. V is TRBV3-1 (or the pseudogene TRBV3-2) and J is TRBJ2-2; the match to TRBD1 covers 7 bases. CDR3 length: 15 amino acids. The V gene end was trimmed by 1 base and the J gene end by 6 bases; junction bases not matched to a gene: 5. Germline-derived CDR1 and CDR2 are LGHDT and YNNKEL (reference sequence). The CDR3: CASSQGDSGSGELFF. As DNA, the CDR3 is TGTGCCAGCAGCCAAGGGGACAGTGGGTCCGGGGAGCTGTTTTTT.

Here the CDR3 reads CASSLARVSDGYTF. The CDR3, as DNA: TGTGCCAGCAGCTTAGCCAGGGTTTCAGATGGCTACACCTTC. The V gene is TRBV11-1, the J gene TRBJ1-2, with D perhaps TRBD1 (5 bases). V lost 0 bases and J 6 bases, leaving 11 bases between the germline ends. In germline, CDR1 is SGHAT, CDR2 FQDESV (reference sequence). The CDR3 extends over 14 amino acids.

CDR3 in DNA: TGTGCCAGCAGGGTACTAGAAACCGCAACTAATGAAAAACTGTTTTTT. This gives the protein CASRVLETATNEKLFF. The chain is built from TRBV21-1 and TRBJ1-4. TRBV21-1 is a listed pseudogene. The CDR3 has 16 amino acids.

This chain links TRBV6-5 with TRBJ1-2; TRBD1 matches 9 bases. CDR3 length: 15 residues. V was pared by 0 bases and J by 4 bases, with 3 bases of the junction left unmatched. Germline V lookup: CDR1 MNHEY, CDR2 SVGAGI. The CDR3 sequence is CASSYSTGGGYGYTF. The CDR3 DNA is TGTGCCAGCAGTTACTCGACAGGGGGAGGCTATGGCTACACCTTC.

This rearrangement joins TRBV10-2 to TRBJ2-7; D might be TRBD1 (5 bases). The germline CDR1 and CDR2 sequences are WSHSY and SAAADI. The CDR3 totals 14 residues. Trimming removed 2 bases at V and 0 bases at J, with 8 bases between. As DNA, the CDR3 is TGCGCCAGCAGTGAGGGTGACAGCTCCTACGAGCAGTACGTC. Translating it yields CASSEGDSSYEQYV.

The chain employs TRBV7-3 and TRBJ2-5, with D hard to call. V lost 5 bases and J 5 bases, leaving 12 bases between the germline ends. This CDR3 has 13 residues. From germline, CDR1 is SGHTA and CDR2 FQGTGA. CDR3 sequence: CASSPWSRETQYF. Written as DNA, the CDR3 is TGTGCCAGCAGCCCGTGGTCGCGGGAGACCCAGTACTTC.

The chain uses TRBV6-5 and TRBJ2-5, with 7 bases aligning to TRBD1. Germline V gives CDR1 MNHEY, CDR2 SVGAGI. The CDR3 consists of 15 residues. After removal of 0 bases from V and 5 bases from J, the junction contained 6 bases not matched to a gene. CDR3 coding DNA: TGTGCCAGCAGTTACTCCTACAGGGGCATGGAGACCCAGTACTTC. It is translated as CASSYSYRGMETQYF.

The chain has TRBV18 and TRBJ1-2, with D hard to call. Germline V lookup: CDR1 KGHSH, CDR2 LQKENI. This CDR3 spans 13 amino acids. V was clipped by 0 bases and J by 8 bases, with 10 bases between them. The CDR3 DNA sequence: TGTGCCAGCTCACCACCCGGAGCTATAGGCTACACCTTC. Its translation: CASSPPGAIGYTF.

In its sample, this clone was seen a few times. The chain has TRBV5-1 and TRBJ2-5; the D gene is possibly TRBD1 (5 bases). V shed 5 bases and J shed 3 bases, with 17 bases lying between them. This CDR3 spans 15 amino acids. The germline V gene has CDR1 SGHRS and CDR2 YFSETQ. CDR3 bases: TGCGCCAGCAGACGACAGCCAGGGCAGGAAGAGACCCAGTACTTC. Protein sequence: CASRRQPGQEETQYF. The whole variable domain, remainder taken from reference TRBV5-1 and TRBJ2-5, is KAGVTQTPRYLIKTRGQQVTLSCSPISGHRSVSWYQQTPGQGLQFLFEYFSETQRNKGNFPGRFSGRQFSNSRSEMNVSTLELGDSALYLCASRRQPGQEETQYFGPGTRLLVL.

The CDR3 DNA is TGCGCCAGCAGCTTTTCATACAGTAACTATGGCTACACCTTC. Translated, it gives CASSFSYSNYGYTF. The chain couples TRBV5-1 to TRBJ1-2; no clear D. Germline loops: CDR1 SGHRS, CDR2 YFSETQ. The CDR3 extends over 14 amino acids. Between the trimmed V and J ends, which lost 2 bases and 1 base, there was a span of 9 bases.

The chain has TRBV9 and TRBJ1-4; 9 nucleotides align to TRBD1. CDR1 is SGDLS and CDR2 is YYNGEE in the germline V gene. The trim removed 3 bases at V and 8 bases at J, leaving 5 bases unmatched. This CDR3 is 14 amino acids long. CDR3 in amino acids: CASSALTGGEKLFF. The CDR3 DNA is TGTGCCAGCAGCGCCCTAACAGGGGGCGAAAAACTGTTTTTT. Full variable domain (remainder filled in from reference TRBV9 and TRBJ1-4): DSGVTQTPKHLITATGQRVTLRCSPRSGDLSVYWYQQSLDQGLQFLIQYYNGEERAKGNILERFSAQQFPDLHSELNLSSLELGDSALYFCASSALTGGEKLFFGSGTQLSVL.

The rearrangement joins TRBV28 to TRBJ1-5; 9 nucleotides agree with TRBD1. The CDR3 runs 15 residues. With V trimmed by 6 bases and J by 6 bases, 9 bases remained unmatched. Germline V gives CDR1 MDHEN, CDR2 SYDVKM. The CDR3 DNA sequence: TGTGCCAGCAGAACACAGGGGGCGCGGCCTCAGCCCCAGCATTTT. Protein sequence: CASRTQGARPQPQHF.

This rearrangement joins TRBV3-1 (or the pseudogene TRBV3-2) to TRBJ2-1, with TRBD2 matching 9 bases. Trimming cost V 2 bases and J 7 bases; bases outside gene matches: 15. Germline CDR1 LGHDT, CDR2 YNNKEL (reference sequence). This CDR3 comprises 18 residues. The CDR3 DNA sequence: TGTGCCAGCAGCCAATTGCGGCTAGCGGGACACCCTACGAATGAGCAGTTCTTC. Its translation is CASSQLRLAGHPTNEQFF.

This clone showed up just a few times. The chain has TRBV12-3 or TRBV12-4 and TRBJ1-2; 10 bases match TRBD1. The junction had 2 bases not matched to a gene; V was cut back by 6 bases and J by 4 bases. This CDR3 has 13 amino acids. Here the CDR3 reads CASRTGGSYGYTF. CDR3 nucleotides: TGTGCCAGCAGGACAGGGGGCTCCTATGGCTACACCTTC.

The genes are TRBV6-5 and TRBJ1-2; unclear D gene. With 7 bases removed from V and 2 bases from J, the gap between germline ends came to 11 bases. The CDR3 totals 13 residues. Germline V lookup: CDR1 MNHEY, CDR2 SVGAGI. CDR3 region: CASTMLVNYGYTF. The CDR3 DNA follows: TGTGCCAGCACAATGTTGGTGAACTATGGCTACACCTTC.

This chain links TRBV9 with TRBJ1-1; D is unclear. This CDR3 contains 17 residues. Germline V gene lookup returns CDR1 SGDLS and CDR2 YYNGEE. V lost 0 bases, J lost 1 base, and 16 bases lay in between. The chain's CDR3 is CASSVGHTATSNTEAFF. In DNA form, the CDR3 reads TGTGCCAGCAGCGTAGGACACACAGCTACATCGAACACTGAAGCTTTCTTT.

This chain uses TRBV28 with TRBJ1-6, with unresolved D. This CDR3 comprises 11 residues. Germline CDR1 is MDHEN and CDR2 is SYDVKM. With 3 bases removed from V and 12 bases from J, the gap between germline ends came to 6 bases. CDR3 loop: CASSFPLPLHF. As DNA, the CDR3 is TGTGCCAGCAGTTTCCCTTTACCCCTCCACTTT. Full variable domain (outside the CDR3, taken from reference TRBV28 and TRBJ1-6): DVKVTQSSRYLVKRTGEKVFLECVQDMDHENMFWYRQDPGLGLRLIYFSYDVKMKEKGDIPEGYSVSREKKERFSLILESASTNQTSMYLCASSFPLPLHFGNGTRLTVT.

This chain uses TRBV12-3 or TRBV12-4 with TRBJ2-1; D is perhaps TRBD2 (5 bases). CDR3 length: 11 residues. Trimming removed 6 bases from V and 9 bases from J, with 9 bases in between. The chain's CDR3 is CASRTRGEQFF. The CDR3 nucleotides are TGTGCCAGCAGAACTCGGGGTGAGCAGTTCTTC.